This is a list of T cell receptor beta chains from one sample in a study of T cells in Graves' hyperthyroidism and ophthalmopathy. MiXCR, run by TCRdb on the multiplex PCR reads, gives a single entry per CDR3 protein. This sample has around 250,000 distinct CDR3 sequences; around 15% occur once, and the top ten carry approximately 30%. Sequencing was performed on blood. Receptor source: a young woman with Graves' ophthalmopathy. CDR3s include the opening cysteine and the closing phenylalanine or tryptophan. Each record gives: CDR3 protein, CDR3 DNA, clone size, J gene, D gene, V gene. D genes are given only for firm matches. Not all rows give a size; the values are once, few, many and, for expanded clones, a class.

CDR3 protein: CASSPERVPSAGNTIYF
CDR3 DNA: TGTGCCAGCAGCCCCGAAAGGGTACCCAGCGCCGGAAACACCATATATTTT
clone size: many
J gene: TRBJ1-3
D gene: NA
V gene: TRBV7-8

CDR3 protein: CSAKDLAPRVYNEQFF
CDR3 DNA: TGCAGTGCTAAAGACCTAGCCCCCAGGGTCTACAATGAGCAGTTCTTC
clone size: many
J gene: TRBJ2-1
D gene: NA
V gene: TRBV20-1

CDR3 protein: CASSFTRGYGYTF
CDR3 DNA: TGTGCCAGCAGCTTCACTCGTGGGTATGGCTACACCTTC
clone size: many
J gene: TRBJ1-2
D gene: NA
V gene: TRBV7-2

CDR3 protein: CASSESVGSDQPQHF
CDR3 DNA: TGTGCCAGCAGTGAATCGGTGGGATCGGATCAGCCCCAGCATTTT
clone size: NA
J gene: TRBJ1-5
D gene: NA
V gene: TRBV6-1

CDR3 protein: CSARFQGRTYEQYF
CDR3 DNA: TGCAGTGCTAGATTTCAGGGGAGGACCTACGAGCAGTACTTC
clone size: many
J gene: TRBJ2-7
D gene: NA
V gene: TRBV20-1

CDR3 protein: CASSRTANGNTIYF
CDR3 DNA: TGTGCCAGTAGTCGGACGGCGAATGGAAACACCATATATTTT
clone size: NA
J gene: TRBJ1-3
D gene: NA
V gene: TRBV19

CDR3 protein: CASSFGQGGNTEAFF
CDR3 DNA: TGCGCCAGCAGCTTCGGGCAGGGTGGGAACACTGAAGCTTTCTTT
clone size: many
J gene: TRBJ1-1
D gene: NA
V gene: TRBV5-1

CDR3 protein: CASSGMPYNEQFF
CDR3 DNA: TGTGCCAGTAGCGGGATGCCTTACAATGAGCAGTTCTTC
clone size: many
J gene: TRBJ2-1
D gene: TRBD2
V gene: TRBV28

CDR3 protein: CASSLEYEQFF
CDR3 DNA: TGTGCCAGCAGCTTGGAATATGAGCAGTTCTTC
clone size: many
J gene: TRBJ2-1
D gene: NA
V gene: TRBV5-6

CDR3 protein: CASSGTGARHEAFF
CDR3 DNA: TGTGCCAGCAGCGGGACAGGGGCAAGACATGAAGCTTTCTTT
clone size: many
J gene: TRBJ1-1
D gene: TRBD1
V gene: TRBV2

CDR3 protein: CASSTRGGRAGELFF
CDR3 DNA: TGTGCCAGCAGTACCCGAGGAGGGAGGGCCGGGGAGCTGTTTTTT
clone size: many
J gene: TRBJ2-2
D gene: TRBD2
V gene: TRBV28

CDR3 protein: CASSLVASGTTGELFF
CDR3 DNA: TGTGCCAGCAGCTTAGTCGCTAGCGGGACCACCGGGGAGCTGTTTTTT
clone size: many
J gene: TRBJ2-2
D gene: TRBD2
V gene: TRBV11-2

CDR3 protein: CASSPGTSGSYTQYF
CDR3 DNA: TGTGCCAGCAGCCCTGGGACTAGCGGGAGCTATACGCAGTATTTT
clone size: many
J gene: TRBJ2-3
D gene: TRBD2
V gene: TRBV7-9

CDR3 protein: CASSLPRRGYTF
CDR3 DNA: TGTGCCAGCAGTCTCCCTAGGAGGGGCTACACCTTC
clone size: many
J gene: TRBJ1-2
D gene: NA
V gene: TRBV28

CDR3 protein: CASSYIAGIDTQYF
CDR3 DNA: TGTGCCAGCAGTTACATAGCGGGGATAGATACGCAGTATTTT
clone size: many
J gene: TRBJ2-3
D gene: TRBD2
V gene: TRBV7-9

CDR3 protein: CASRGGTSGGVNEQFF
CDR3 DNA: TGTGCCAGTAGAGGAGGGACTAGCGGGGGGGTTAATGAGCAGTTCTTC
clone size: many
J gene: TRBJ2-1
D gene: TRBD2
V gene: TRBV19